This T cell receptor (beta chain) originates from a study of T cells in Graves' hyperthyroidism and ophthalmopathy. Whole-study findings and limits: Most clonotypes expanded in thyroid above 0.001 were likewise present in blood. Ophthalmopathy was told apart from stable hyperthyroidism by a 13 V-J model.

Patients were excluded because of uncontrolled infection, other autoimmune disease, pregnancy or lactation. Isolation of PBMCs was performed on about 10 ml fresh peripheral blood. V lost 0 bases to trimming and J lost 1 base; unmatched junction nucleotides: 11. CDR1 and CDR2 (germline): DFQATT, SNEGSKA (reference sequence). The CDR3 covers 17 residues. This clonotype was detected ten times or more. No antigen is known for it. RNA transcripts served as the template for amplifying TCR beta CDR3 regions. HTBI primers were the set used in a first-round RT-PCR of the TCR CDR3. From the multiplex PCR reads, TCRdb called clonotypes with MiXCR, one entry per CDR3 protein. The sample holds about 210,000 distinct CDR3 sequences, about 15% seen once.

The sequence derives from a man aged 50 or older with Graves' hyperthyroidism. Sequenced input: blood. The chain recombines TRBV20-1 with TRBJ1-1; 7 positions match TRBD1. The CDR3 loop is CSARDRDRVFGNTEAFF. DNA of the CDR3: TGCAGTGCTAGAGATCGAGACAGGGTATTTGGGAACACTGAAGCTTTCTTT.